These 16 T cell receptor beta chains were all obtained from the same sample, sequenced in a study of blood T cell repertoires in COVID-19. The table came from immunoSEQ multiplex PCR; TCRdb's copy has only in-frame clones and leaves some out. This table has more than 65,000 clones, 85% to 90% appearing once. Sequencing was done on a sample of peripheral blood. The receptors come from an elderly man with acute or convalescent COVID-19.

V and J are TRBV5-1 and TRBJ2-7; D gene unclear. This CDR3 has 12 amino acids. V lost 4 bases and J 0 bases, leaving 5 bases between the germline ends. Per germline, CDR1 SGHRS and CDR2 YFSETQ. CDR3 nucleotide sequence: TGCGCCAGCAGCGTGAGCTCCTACGAGCAGTACTTC. Translation: CASSVSSYEQYF.

The gene calls are TRBV7-2 and TRBJ1-2; D unclear. CDR3 length: 13 amino acids. Germline values: CDR1 SGHTA, CDR2 FQGNSA. Deletions cut 6 bases from V and 1 base from J, with 9 bases between. CDR3 protein: CASSQNSNYGYTF. The DNA of the CDR3 is TGTGCCAGCAGTCAAAACAGTAACTATGGCTACACCTTC.

J is TRBJ2-3 and V is TRBV6-2 or TRBV6-3; D possibly corresponds to TRBD1 (5 bases). CDR1 MNHEY and CDR2 SVGEGT come from the germline V gene. Trimming took off 0 bases at V and 2 bases at J, with 15 bases between the two ends. The CDR3 is made up of 17 amino acids. This chain's CDR3 is CASSYSHGQPTTDTQYF. CDR3 nucleotide sequence: TGTGCCAGCAGTTACTCTCACGGACAACCCACCACAGATACGCAGTATTTT.

V gene TRBV28 combines with J gene TRBJ1-1; 7 bases agree with TRBD1. CDR1 is MDHEN and CDR2 is SYDVKM in the germline V gene. The J segment lost 5 bases and the V segment lost 6 bases, leaving 12 bases of the junction unmatched. The CDR3 extends over 15 amino acids. CDR3 in DNA: TGTGCCAGCAGGGGACAGCCGTATCGAAGGACTGAAGCTTTCTTT. It specifies CASRGQPYRRTEAFF.

This chain joins TRBV3-1 (or the pseudogene TRBV3-2) and TRBJ1-1, with 10 bases that match TRBD1. This CDR3 contains 14 residues. The ends lost 4 bases at V and 3 bases at J; junction bases unmatched: 2. Germline lookup yields CDR1 LGHDT and CDR2 YNNKEL (reference sequence). CDR3 sequence (DNA): TGTGCCAGCAGCCGGACAGGGGGACACACTGAAGCTTTCTTT. It is translated as CASSRTGGHTEAFF.

The chain couples TRBV27 to TRBJ2-7; 8 nucleotides line up with TRBD1. Germline V gene sequence: CDR1 MNHEY, CDR2 SMNVEV (reference sequence). V trimming: 4 bases; J trimming: 5 bases; junction bases outside the gene matches: 4. This CDR3 contains 13 residues. CDR3 region: CASSSTGGNEQYF. In DNA form, the CDR3 reads TGTGCCAGCAGTTCTACAGGGGGAAACGAGCAGTACTTC.

The V gene is TRBV10-1, the J gene TRBJ1-2; D gene uncertain. The CDR3 sequence is 10 residues long. CDR1 and CDR2 from the germline V gene are WNHNN and SYGVQD (reference sequence). V was trimmed by 7 bases and J by 5 bases, leaving 5 bases between them. CDR3: CASNSYGYTF. For the CDR3, the DNA is TGCGCCAGCAACTCGTATGGCTACACCTTC.

The rearrangement links TRBV24-1 to TRBJ1-5, with 7 positions matching TRBD1. The V gene's germline CDR1 is KGHDR and CDR2 SFDVKD. This CDR3 is 14 amino acids long. V gave up 4 bases and J gave up 5 bases; unmatched junction bases: 4. The CDR3 bases are TGTGCCACCAGTGACCCAGGGGGGCATCAGCCCCAGCATTTT. Translated: CATSDPGGHQPQHF.

The gene calls are TRBV7-2 and TRBJ2-7; D might be TRBD1 (6 bases). The CDR3 is 14 amino acids. Trimming cost V 5 bases and J 7 bases, with 18 bases left between them. Germline values: CDR1 SGHTA, CDR2 FQGNSA. The CDR3 nucleotides are TGTGCCAGCAGCACGTGGACAGCCCGAGGGGAGCAGTACTTC. Protein sequence: CASSTWTARGEQYF.

The rearrangement uses TRBV7-2 and TRBJ1-1; D call uncertain. The CDR3 extends over 14 amino acids. With 1 base removed from V and 4 bases from J, the gap between germline ends came to 10 bases. Germline CDR1 is SGHTA and CDR2 is FQGNSA. The DNA of the CDR3 is TGTGCCAGCAGCTTAGAGGGAGGGATCACTGAAGCTTTCTTT. Translating gives CASSLEGGITEAFF.

V is TRBV6-5 and J is TRBJ1-1; weak D call: TRBD1 (5 bases). The CDR3 is 16 amino acids. CDR1 MNHEY and CDR2 SVGAGI come from the germline V gene. The V end lost 2 bases, the J end lost 6 bases, and 19 bases lay between the germline ends. The CDR3 loop reads CASSYDPRRGGAEAFF. The CDR3 DNA reads TGTGCCAGCAGTTACGACCCGCGGAGGGGAGGCGCTGAAGCTTTCTTT.

CDR3 sequence: CASSLTSGGESSYEQYF. CDR3 DNA sequence: TGTGCCAGCAGCTTGACTAGCGGGGGGGAAAGCTCCTACGAGCAGTACTTC. The chain carries TRBV7-6 and TRBJ2-7, with 14 bases identical to TRBD2. The J segment lost 0 bases and the V segment lost 3 bases, leaving 4 bases of the junction unmatched. Germline CDR1 reads SGHVS; CDR2 reads FNYEAQ. This CDR3 region has 17 residues.

This clone has just a few counts. The chain carries TRBV3-1 (or the pseudogene TRBV3-2) and TRBJ2-7; TRBD1 might be the D (6 bases). Germline values: CDR1 LGHDT, CDR2 YNNKEL (reference sequence). The CDR3 is 16 amino acids. V shed 0 bases and J shed 6 bases, with 18 bases lying between them. The CDR3 is CASSQEYTGKLGEQYF. The CDR3 coding sequence is TGTGCCAGCAGCCAAGAGTATACAGGGAAGTTAGGCGAGCAGTACTTC.

The J gene is TRBJ2-7, the V gene TRBV3-1 (or the pseudogene TRBV3-2); perhaps TRBD2 as D (7 bases). Germline assignment: CDR1 LGHDT and CDR2 YNNKEL (reference sequence). The CDR3 has 15 residues. Deletions cut 1 base from V and 4 bases from J, with 14 bases between. The CDR3 nucleotides read TGTGCCAGCAGCCAAGGAACAGGGAGGGGATACGAGCAGTACTTC. It codes for CASSQGTGRGYEQYF.

The chain has TRBV2 and TRBJ2-5; TRBD1 agrees at 7 bases. This CDR3 is built from 15 residues. The ends lost 1 base at V and 5 bases at J; junction bases unmatched: 7. The germline V gene encodes CDR1 SNHLY and CDR2 FYNNEI. The CDR3 is CASSEGQGLGETQYF. In DNA form, the CDR3 reads TGTGCCAGCAGTGAAGGACAGGGCCTCGGGGAGACCCAGTACTTC. Full variable domain (missing parts from reference TRBV2 and TRBJ2-5): EPEVTQTPSHQVTQMGQEVILRCVPISNHLYFYWYRQILGQKVEFLVSFYNNEISEKSEIFDDQFSVERPDGSNFTLKIRSTKLEDSAMYFCASSEGQGLGETQYFGPGTRLLVL.

This chain links TRBV7-2 with TRBJ2-5; 10 bases match TRBD2. The germline gives CDR1 SGHTA, CDR2 FQGNSA. V lost 3 bases, J lost 2 bases, and 3 bases stayed unmatched. The CDR3 loop spans 15 amino acids. CDR3 DNA: TGTGCCAGCAGCTTGGGACTAGCGAAACAAGAGACCCAGTACTTC. As protein: CASSLGLAKQETQYF.